A selection of T cell receptor beta chains follows, all from one sample in a study of control samples from healthy donors and cancer patients. Data came from immunoSEQ multiplex PCR; TCRdb stores just in-frame clones and leaves some out. The sample contains about 12,000 clones, 88% of which appear only once. Sequenced: formalin-fixed, paraffin-embedded tissue. These receptors all stem from a male donor with melanoma. Each CDR3 is given with its conserved first and last residue. Each record gives: V gene, D gene, CDR3 protein. A D gene is named only where the DNA matches it firmly.

v_call: TRBV6-6; d_call: TRBD2; cdr3_aa: CASSPYGGDQETQYF
v_call: TRBV7-9; d_call: .; cdr3_aa: CASSRVYGYTF
v_call: TRBV5-1; d_call: .; cdr3_aa: CASSLAPAQVPSYEQYF
v_call: TRBV6-6; d_call: .; cdr3_aa: CASTLLVRGEQYF
v_call: TRBV4-2; d_call: TRBD2; cdr3_aa: CASSPGLGRDDEQFF
v_call: TRBV7-2; d_call: TRBD2; cdr3_aa: CASSQERWAGGNEQFF
v_call: TRBV4-1; d_call: TRBD2; cdr3_aa: CASSQALAGLSDEQFF
v_call: TRBV6-6; d_call: TRBD1; cdr3_aa: CASSPGTGNYGYTF
v_call: TRBV27; d_call: TRBD1; cdr3_aa: CASRPRDRPIDGYTF
v_call: TRBV4-2; d_call: .; cdr3_aa: CASSQKEGLTEAFF
v_call: TRBV7-9; d_call: TRBD2; cdr3_aa: CASRGSGISETQYF
v_call: TRBV7-2; d_call: .; cdr3_aa: CASTLQLSYNEQFF
v_call: TRBV30; d_call: .; cdr3_aa: CAWSEQVDNEQYF
v_call: TRBV5-8; d_call: .; cdr3_aa: CASSRQTYNEQFF
v_call: TRBV6-5; d_call: .; cdr3_aa: CSSGRTGNGYTF
v_call: TRBV27; d_call: .; cdr3_aa: CASSFPGNYNEQFF
v_call: TRBV6-6; d_call: TRBD1; cdr3_aa: CASSYSRQGFFYEQYF
v_call: TRBV6-2/TRBV6-3; d_call: .; cdr3_aa: CASSEYPGGGGYGYTF
v_call: TRBV19; d_call: TRBD1; cdr3_aa: CASSRTGGARLTSYEQYF
v_call: TRBV5-1; d_call: TRBD1; cdr3_aa: CASSEGGSNTEAFF
v_call: TRBV2; d_call: .; cdr3_aa: CASSDMRSANEKLFF
v_call: TRBV10-2; d_call: .; cdr3_aa: CASSVGSYNEQFF
v_call: TRBV24-1; d_call: TRBD1; cdr3_aa: CATSGGQGRGYTF
v_call: TRBV21-1; d_call: .; cdr3_aa: CASSRLPGQGSYEQYF
v_call: TRBV7-2; d_call: TRBD1; cdr3_aa: CASSPSRTGHNEQFF
v_call: TRBV3-1/TRBV3-2; d_call: .; cdr3_aa: CASRPGPTGELFF
v_call: TRBV29-1; d_call: .; cdr3_aa: CSVVGQINTEAFF
v_call: TRBV5-1; d_call: .; cdr3_aa: CASSIGSGANVLTF
v_call: TRBV24-1; d_call: TRBD1; cdr3_aa: CATSVRTGYSLTNRETQYF
v_call: TRBV9; d_call: TRBD2; cdr3_aa: CASSVRGLARSYNEQFF
v_call: TRBV2; d_call: .; cdr3_aa: CASGGDLQTQYF
v_call: TRBV28; d_call: .; cdr3_aa: CASSLGVVLGYTF
v_call: TRBV5-6; d_call: TRBD1; cdr3_aa: CASSFRTGLNSPLHF
v_call: TRBV11-3; d_call: .; cdr3_aa: CASSQGHANTEAFF
v_call: TRBV23-1; d_call: .; cdr3_aa: CASHRGLIEKRLQYNEQFF
v_call: TRBV27; d_call: .; cdr3_aa: CASSLSRGTEAFF
v_call: TRBV9; d_call: TRBD2; cdr3_aa: CASNNGGGGNEQFF
v_call: TRBV4-1; d_call: .; cdr3_aa: CASSQVVDYEQYF
v_call: TRBV5-6; d_call: TRBD1; cdr3_aa: CASSPDRNEKLFF